What follows describes a single T cell receptor (beta chain). The data are from a study of PD-L1 blockade in urothelial cancer. Turning to the study itself: At 3 weeks (second dose) and 6 weeks after starting treatment, blood was analyzed.

The repertoire was sequenced with immunoSEQ multiplex PCR; TCRdb's copy has only in-frame clones and lacks some. The sample consists of 25,000 to 30,000 clones, roughly 80% of them appearing once. This CDR3 is 14 amino acids long. From germline, CDR1 is SGDLS and CDR2 YYNGEE. V was shortened by 4 bases and J by 0 bases, with 8 bases between the two germline ends. The chain is built from TRBV9 and TRBJ1-3; no clear D gene. This receptor was obtained from a man between 50 and 59 years old with urothelial cancer. The sample here was PBMCs, taken around atezolizumab (anti-PD-L1) treatment. Here the CDR3 reads CASSPQNSGNTIYF. The CDR3 nucleotides are TGTGCCAGCAGCCCCCAGAACTCTGGAAACACCATATATTTT.